These 21 T cell receptor beta chains were sequenced from one sample in a study of blood T cell repertoires in COVID-19. Libraries were prepared by immunoSEQ multiplex PCR; TCRdb keeps only in-frame clonotypes and omits some of them. The sample includes over 150,000 clones, around 90% of them seen just once. The sequencing sample was made of peripheral blood. These receptors were taken from a man aged 55 to 70 with COVID-19, enrolled during active disease.

This clone was seen once. J is TRBJ1-6 and V is TRBV10-1, with D perhaps matching TRBD1 (6 bases). CDR3 length equals 15 residues. V shed 5 bases and J shed 8 bases, with 16 bases lying between them. Germline V gene sequence: CDR1 WNHNN, CDR2 SYGVQD (reference sequence). The CDR3: CASSRRTATDSPLHF. In DNA form, the CDR3 reads TGCGCCAGCAGTAGGAGGACAGCCACGGATTCACCCCTCCACTTT.

This clone appeared a single time. The chain joins TRBV10-3 to TRBJ1-3; D ambiguous. The CDR3 totals 12 residues. V was trimmed by 7 bases and J by 7 bases, leaving 11 bases between them. CDR1 is ENHRY, CDR2 SYGVKD, per germline. CDR3 in DNA: TGTGCCATCATGGACCGGGAGAACACCATATATTTT. Its translation: CAIMDRENTIYF.

This clone occurred a few times. The genes are TRBV10-3 and TRBJ1-1; D is uncertain. Germline CDR1 reads ENHRY; CDR2 reads SYGVKD. Trimming took off 0 bases at V and 7 bases at J, with 12 bases between the two ends. The CDR3 loop spans 14 amino acids. CDR3 DNA sequence: TGTGCCATCAGTGAGTCAGGCACTAAGAGTGAAGCTTTCTTT. Translating gives CAISESGTKSEAFF.

The V and J genes are TRBV4-2 and TRBJ2-7; 13 nucleotides match TRBD2. Germline V lookup: CDR1 LGHNA, CDR2 YNFKEQ. Trimming took 3 bases from V and 1 from J; bases not matched to a gene: 9. The CDR3 sequence is 18 residues long. CDR3 sequence reads: CASSQEGATSGGSYEQYF. In nucleotides, the CDR3 is TGTGCCAGCAGCCAGGAGGGGGCGACTAGCGGGGGGTCCTACGAGCAGTACTTC.

The chain employs TRBV28 and TRBJ1-2; D gene ambiguous. This CDR3 comprises 14 residues. From germline, CDR1 is MDHEN and CDR2 SYDVKM. The germline V and J ends were trimmed by 7 bases and 0 bases, with 12 bases remaining between them. CDR3 loop: CASNPGVANYGYTF. CDR3 nucleotides: TGTGCCAGCAACCCCGGGGTTGCTAACTATGGCTACACCTTC.

This rearrangement joins TRBV6-2 or TRBV6-3 to TRBJ2-5, with D unclear. This CDR3 has 11 residues. V shed 4 bases and J shed 5 bases, with 5 bases lying between them. CDR1 and CDR2 (germline): MNHEY, SVGEGT. CDR3 bases: TGTGCCAGCAGTTTAGTCGAGACCCAGTACTTC. As protein: CASSLVETQYF.

This clone was picked up one time. The genes are TRBV27 and TRBJ2-2; 8 bases line up with TRBD1. Germline V gene data show CDR1 as MNHEY and CDR2 as SMNVEV (reference sequence). Trimming removed 5 bases from V and 6 bases from J; junction bases left unmatched: 8. This CDR3 spans 15 amino acids. CDR3 in amino acids: CASSPEGQASGELFF. The CDR3 nucleotides are TGTGCCAGCAGTCCGGAGGGACAGGCGTCCGGGGAGCTGTTTTTT.

The chain employs TRBV4-3 and TRBJ1-5; 7 positions match TRBD1. This CDR3 contains 15 residues. Germline CDR1 and CDR2: LGHNA and YSLEER. Trimming took 2 bases from V and 1 from J; bases not matched to a gene: 2. CDR3 sequence (DNA): TGCGCCAGCAGCCAACAACAGGGGAGCAATCAGCCCCAGCATTTT. It codes for CASSQQQGSNQPQHF.

This clone appeared a few times. J is TRBJ1-1 and V is TRBV7-2; D may be TRBD1 (6 bases). V was clipped by 5 bases and J by 4 bases, with 14 bases between them. There are 14 residues in the CDR3. In germline, CDR1 is SGHTA, CDR2 FQGNSA. This CDR3 reads CASSRGQSFTEAFF. In DNA, the CDR3 is TGTGCCAGCAGCAGGGGACAATCGTTCACTGAAGCTTTCTTT.

The genes are TRBV30 and TRBJ2-7, with 9 bases identical to TRBD2. Trimming took 5 bases from V and 3 from J; bases not matched to a gene: 2. The CDR3 loop spans 12 amino acids. Per the germline V gene, CDR1 is GTSNPN and CDR2 is SVGIG (reference sequence). As DNA, the CDR3 is TGTGCCTGGTCGACTAGCGGCTACGAGCAGTACTTC. Its protein is CAWSTSGYEQYF.

CDR3 nucleotide sequence: TGCGCCAGCAGCCATAGGGACAGTGGCTCTCGCGAGCAGTACTTC. Amino acids: CASSHRDSGSREQYF. The chain uses TRBV5-1 and TRBJ2-7, with 7 bases that match TRBD1. With V trimmed by 4 bases and J by 6 bases, 13 bases remained unmatched. The CDR3 sequence is 15 residues long. The germline CDR1 and CDR2 sequences are SGHRS and YFSETQ.

V gene TRBV9 combines with J gene TRBJ2-2; D is uncertain. V was shortened by 0 bases and J by 6 bases, with 6 bases between the two germline ends. The length of the CDR3 is 13 residues. The germline V gene encodes CDR1 SGDLS and CDR2 YYNGEE. CDR3 loop: CASSVATSGELFF. CDR3 coding DNA: TGTGCCAGCAGCGTAGCCACATCCGGGGAGCTGTTTTTT.

The genes are TRBV5-1 and TRBJ1-1; TRBD1 matches at 9 bases. Trimming removed 0 bases from V and 0 bases from J; junction bases left unmatched: 3. The CDR3 is 16 amino acids. In germline, CDR1 is SGHRS, CDR2 YFSETQ. CDR3 protein: CASSLGQGVMNTEAFF. As DNA, the CDR3 is TGCGCCAGCAGCTTGGGACAGGGGGTGATGAACACTGAAGCTTTCTTT.

The chain combines TRBV5-6 with TRBJ2-3, with D perhaps matching TRBD2 (5 bases). Germline V gene lookup returns CDR1 SGHDT and CDR2 YYEEEE. Trimming left V 1 base short and J 12 bases short, with 12 bases between. This CDR3 has 12 residues. The chain's CDR3 is CASSLRTPLQYF. Here the CDR3 DNA reads TGTGCCAGCAGCTTGAGGACTCCATTACAGTATTTT.

The rearrangement joins TRBV7-9 to TRBJ1-2; D ambiguous. The germline V and J ends were trimmed by 5 bases and 3 bases, with 19 bases remaining between them. CDR1 is SEHNR, CDR2 FQNEAQ, per germline (reference sequence). This CDR3 comprises 16 residues. The CDR3 nucleotides read TGTGCCAGCAGCGATTCGTGGGAGTGGCGATACTATGGCTACACCTTC. Protein product: CASSDSWEWRYYGYTF. Using reference TRBV7-9 and TRBJ1-2 for the parts outside the CDR3, the full variable domain is DTGVSQNPRHKITKRGQNVTFRCDPISEHNRLYWYRQTLGQGPEFLTYFQNEAQLEKSRLLSDRFSAERPKGSFSTLEIQRTEQGDSAMYLCASSDSWEWRYYGYTFGSGTRLTVV.

The rearrangement links TRBV7-3 to TRBJ2-1; maybe TRBD1 (5 bases). The CDR3 totals 15 residues. Between the trimmed V and J ends, which lost 3 bases and 3 bases, there was a span of 12 bases. Germline CDR1 reads SGHTA; CDR2 reads FQGTGA. The CDR3 coding sequence is TGTGCCAGCAGCTTGGGGCGAGAATACTACAATGAGCAGTTCTTC. This encodes CASSLGREYYNEQFF.

This chain uses TRBV6-1 with TRBJ2-5; tentatively, D is TRBD2 (6 bases). Germline lookup yields CDR1 MNHNS and CDR2 SASEGT. This CDR3 spans 15 amino acids. Trimming took off 1 base at V and 4 bases at J, with 13 bases between the two ends. The chain's CDR3 is CASSEDRGYRETQYF. The CDR3 nucleotides are TGTGCCAGCAGTGAAGATCGGGGGTATCGAGAGACCCAGTACTTC.

The CDR3 nucleotides read TGTGCCAGCAGTTTGACAGGGCATAGCAATCAGCCCCAGCATTTT. This sequence encodes CASSLTGHSNQPQHF. This chain links TRBV27 with TRBJ1-5; 7 bases align to TRBD1. Germline-derived CDR1 and CDR2 are MNHEY and SMNVEV (reference sequence). The CDR3 has 15 residues. V shed 3 bases, J shed 0 bases, and the junction held 2 bases outside the gene matches.

This chain joins TRBV27 and TRBJ2-2; 7 bases align to TRBD2. From germline, CDR1 is MNHEY and CDR2 SMNVEV (reference sequence). The CDR3 covers 18 residues. The ends lost 6 bases at V and 1 base at J; junction bases unmatched: 14. The CDR3 coding sequence is TGTGCCAGCAGCAAGTACGGGGGGTCCTTTTTGAACACCGGGGAGCTGTTTTTT. Translated, it gives CASSKYGGSFLNTGELFF.

CDR3 amino acids: CASSPLQGVDYGYTF. CDR3 nucleotide sequence: TGTGCCAGCTCACCACTACAGGGGGTGGACTATGGCTACACCTTC. The V gene is TRBV18, the J gene TRBJ1-2; 8 bases match TRBD1. J gave up 3 bases and V 1 base, and 4 bases lay outside the gene matches. This CDR3 region has 15 residues. Germline assignment: CDR1 KGHSH and CDR2 LQKENI.

The gene calls are TRBV18 and TRBJ2-3; the match to TRBD2 covers 9 bases. Germline lookup yields CDR1 KGHSH and CDR2 LQKENI. The length of the CDR3 is 17 residues. J lost 1 base, V lost 1 base, and 6 bases had no gene match. The CDR3 loop is CASSPLPASGGTDTQYF. The CDR3 DNA sequence: TGTGCCAGCTCACCACTACCCGCTAGCGGGGGCACAGATACGCAGTATTTT.